This is a list of T cell receptor beta chains from one sample in a study of blood T cell repertoires in COVID-19. Method: immunoSEQ multiplex PCR; TCRdb's copy keeps in-frame clones and lacks some. The sample has about 130,000 clones; around 81% are singletons. The sequencing input was peripheral blood. Source of these receptors: a man aged 30-40 years with COVID-19, enrolled during active disease. The CDR3 runs from the conserved cysteine through the conserved F or W. The D gene is left open where the match is weak. Size is omitted from some rows. Given values are once, few, many or a class for expanded clones.

>NA|TRBJ1-5|TRBD1|TRBV28
TGTGCCAGCAGGGCCCGGGACAGGGGGACTCATCAGCCCCAGCATTTT
CASRARDRGTHQPQHF
>NA|TRBJ2-7|TRBD2|TRBV5-1
TGCGCCAGCAGCTTGGTGCTCCGGACTAGCGGAGATCCATACGAGCAGTACTTC
CASSLVLRTSGDPYEQYF
>NA|TRBJ1-2|NA|TRBV5-1
TGCGCCAGCAGCTCCGGGTCCATAGACCACTATGGCTACACCTTC
CASSSGSIDHYGYTF
>NA|TRBJ1-5|NA|TRBV7-2
TGTGCCAGCAGCCCCGGCGGGGTTGAGCCCCAGCATTTT
CASSPGGVEPQHF
>NA|TRBJ1-1|NA|TRBV5-6
TGTGCCAGCAGCTTGAATCGGGGAACTGAAGCTTTCTTT
CASSLNRGTEAFF
>NA|TRBJ2-5|NA|TRBV9
TGTGCCAGCAGCGTAGGAGTAGCTTCAGAGACCCAGTACTTC
CASSVGVASETQYF
>few|TRBJ2-7|TRBD2|TRBV4-3
TGCGCCAGCAGCCAAAAGCGCGGGAGTAACTACGAGCAGTACTTC
CASSQKRGSNYEQYF
>NA|TRBJ2-1|TRBD2|TRBV24-1
TGTGCCACCAGTGATCGAAGGACTAGCGGGGGGCGCAATGAGCAGTTCTTC
CATSDRRTSGGRNEQFF
>NA|TRBJ2-2|TRBD1|TRBV29-1
TGCAGCGTGGGAGGACAGGGCGTCGGCACCGGGGAGCTGTTTTTT
CSVGGQGVGTGELFF
>NA|TRBJ1-6|NA|TRBV28
TGTGCCAGCAGTTTGGGTCAGGGGAATTCACCCCTCCACTTT
CASSLGQGNSPLHF
>NA|TRBJ2-1|NA|TRBV7-9
TGTGCCAGCAGCTTCGATCGCGGTGAGCAGTTCTTC
CASSFDRGEQFF
>few|TRBJ1-4|TRBD1|TRBV3-1/TRBV3-2
TGTGCCAGCAGCCCTGGGACAGGTCCTTTTGAAAAACTGTTTTTT
CASSPGTGPFEKLFF
>NA|TRBJ2-7|TRBD2|TRBV18
TGTGCCAGCTCACCTACCGGGACTAGCGGACCCTACGAGCAGTACTTC
CASSPTGTSGPYEQYF
>NA|TRBJ1-1|NA|TRBV5-1
TGCGCCAGCAGCTTGGAAGGATTGAAATCCAGGGTTAATGAAGCTTTCTTT
CASSLEGLKSRVNEAFF
>NA|TRBJ2-5|NA|TRBV15
TGTGCCACCAGCAGAGATCAGCAAGAGACCCAGTACTTC
CATSRDQQETQYF
>NA|TRBJ2-5|TRBD1|TRBV5-1
TGCGCCAGCAGCCGGGGACAGGGCGGCAGGGAGACCCAGTACTTC
CASSRGQGGRETQYF
>NA|TRBJ2-2|NA|TRBV6-6
TGTGCCAGCAGTTCGGGATTGGGCACCGGGGAGCTGTTTTTT
CASSSGLGTGELFF
>NA|TRBJ2-7|TRBD2|TRBV28
TGTGCCAGCAGTTTACCGGGGAGGGCCGTCCACGAGCAGTACTTC
CASSLPGRAVHEQYF
>NA|TRBJ2-1|TRBD2|TRBV30
TGTGCCTGGAGTCCCCTCCCCGGCGGGAGCTACAATGAGCAGTTCTTC
CAWSPLPGGSYNEQFF
>NA|TRBJ2-1|TRBD2|TRBV12-5
TGTGCTAGTGGTTTGGTTCTAGCGGGAGCCTACAATGAGCAGTTCTTC
CASGLVLAGAYNEQFF
>NA|TRBJ2-3|TRBD2|TRBV7-9
TGTGCCAGCAGCTTGATAGCGGGAGGGCCAGATACGCAGTATTTT
CASSLIAGGPDTQYF
>once|TRBJ1-4|TRBD1|TRBV19
TGTGCCAGCCATCACCCACAGGGGGCGGACGGAACTAATGAAAAACTGTTTTTT
CASHHPQGADGTNEKLFF
>NA|TRBJ1-2|NA|TRBV29-1
TGCAGCGTTGAAGATCGGTCGGATGGCTACACCTTC
CSVEDRSDGYTF
>once|TRBJ1-5|TRBD1|TRBV7-2
TGTGCCAGCAGCTTTAAGACAGGGGGGAATCAGCCCCAGCATTTT
CASSFKTGGNQPQHF
>NA|TRBJ1-1|NA|TRBV7-6
TGTGCCAGCAGCTTGGAGGGAGGGGGTTTGAACACTGAAGCTTTCTTT
CASSLEGGGLNTEAFF
>NA|TRBJ2-5|NA|TRBV5-1
TGCGCCAGCAGCTTGGTTTTGGAGGGGGAGACCCAGTACTTC
CASSLVLEGETQYF
>NA|TRBJ1-1|TRBD1|TRBV28
TGTGCCAGCAGTTTTGGAGGGGGCGCGGGAACTGAAGCTTTCTTT
CASSFGGGAGTEAFF
>NA|TRBJ1-2|NA|TRBV7-9
TGTGCCAGCAGCTTAGGTTTGGAACAGGGTCGAGGCTACACCTTC
CASSLGLEQGRGYTF
>NA|TRBJ1-6|TRBD1|TRBV11-2
TGTGCCAGCAGCTTAACCCGGACAGGCAGGACGCGGAATTCACCCCTCCACTTT
CASSLTRTGRTRNSPLHF
>NA|TRBJ1-3|NA|TRBV29-1
TGCAGCGTTGAAGGGGCAGGGGCTATCGGAAACACCATATATTTT
CSVEGAGAIGNTIYF
>NA|TRBJ1-6|NA|TRBV5-1
TGCGCCAGCAGCTTATCAGGGTACTCACCCCTCCACTTT
CASSLSGYSPLHF
>NA|TRBJ1-2|NA|TRBV12-3/TRBV12-4
TGTGCCAGCAGTATGGACTTGTTCTATGGCTACACCTTC
CASSMDLFYGYTF
>NA|TRBJ2-2|NA|TRBV29-1
TGCAGCGTGGCTACAGGCGGATGGAACACCGGGGAGCTGTTTTTT
CSVATGGWNTGELFF
>NA|TRBJ2-7|NA|TRBV4-2
TGTGCCAGCAGCCTGGACGGACAAGCCTACGAGCAGTACTTC
CASSLDGQAYEQYF
>once|TRBJ2-3|TRBD2|TRBV19
TGTGCCAGTAGTCGCCCCCCTAGCGGGAGCACAGATACGCAGTATTTT
CASSRPPSGSTDTQYF
>NA|TRBJ2-7|NA|TRBV10-2
TGCGCCAGCAGGGACTACAACTCCTACGAGCAGTACTTC
CASRDYNSYEQYF
>NA|TRBJ2-5|NA|TRBV20-1
TGCAGTGCGGCTTTACAAGAGACCCAGTACTTC
CSAALQETQYF
>NA|TRBJ2-1|TRBD2|TRBV5-1
TGCGCCAGCAGCTCCACCGTACTAGCGGGCAATGAGCAGTTCTTC
CASSSTVLAGNEQFF
>many|TRBJ2-3|TRBD2|TRBV5-4
TGTGCCAGCAGCTTGGGGACTAGCGGGAGTAGGGACACAGATACGCAGTATTTT
CASSLGTSGSRDTDTQYF
>NA|TRBJ2-1|NA|TRBV5-8
TGTGCCAGCAGCTTGGTTGCGCGGGCGGGGTACAATGAGCAGTTCTTC
CASSLVARAGYNEQFF
>NA|TRBJ1-5|NA|TRBV5-5
TGTGCCAGCAGCTTGCCGGGGAGCAATCAGCCCCAGCATTTT
CASSLPGSNQPQHF
>once|TRBJ1-1|NA|TRBV19
TGTGCCAGTAGTGGCGGAGGAATGAACACTGAAGCTTTCTTT
CASSGGGMNTEAFF
>NA|TRBJ2-5|TRBD2|TRBV9
TGTGCCAGCAGCACTTCCCCACTAGCGGAGACCCAGTACTTC
CASSTSPLAETQYF
>NA|TRBJ1-6|NA|TRBV27
TGTGCCAGCAGTCCCGGTCCCTATAATTCACCCCTCCACTTT
CASSPGPYNSPLHF
>NA|TRBJ2-7|NA|TRBV4-2
TGTGCCAGCAGCCAAGAGCGGACAGTCGGGGAGCAGTACTTC
CASSQERTVGEQYF
>once|TRBJ2-3|NA|TRBV1
TGCACCAGCACCTCCTCCCCTAGCGGATGCACAGATACGCAGTATTTT
CTSTSSPSGCTDTQYF
>NA|TRBJ2-4|NA|TRBV28
TGTGCCAGCACCTCCCCAGGGAATAGGGACATTCAGTACTTC
CASTSPGNRDIQYF
>NA|TRBJ2-7|NA|TRBV5-1
TGCGCCAGCAGCTCCCCTGGTCTCCTAAGCTCCTACGAGCAGTACTTC
CASSSPGLLSSYEQYF
>NA|TRBJ1-6|NA|TRBV9
TGTGCCAGCGGATCTATTTATTTTTATCAGGGAAATTCACCCCTCCACTTT
CASGSIYFYQGNSPLHF
>NA|TRBJ2-1|NA|TRBV24-1
TGTGCCACCAGTGATTTAAACAGCTACAATGAGCAGTTCTTC
CATSDLNSYNEQFF
>NA|TRBJ2-3|NA|TRBV19
TGTGCCAGTAGTATAACAGGGAAAACAGATACGCAGTATTTT
CASSITGKTDTQYF
>NA|TRBJ2-1|TRBD2|TRBV5-1
TGCGCCAGCAGCTTAAGCGGGAGGGGGTACAATGAGCAGTTCTTC
CASSLSGRGYNEQFF
>medium-sized|TRBJ2-2|NA|TRBV19
TGTGCCAGTGCCGAGTATAGGACAGTGGCCGGGGAGCTGTTTTTT
CASAEYRTVAGELFF
>NA|TRBJ2-3|NA|TRBV7-9
TGTGCCAGCAGCCCGAGCGAAAGAGATACGCAGTATTTT
CASSPSERDTQYF
>NA|TRBJ2-6|NA|TRBV3-1/TRBV3-2
TGTGCCAGCAGTCGAACTCAGGGGTCTGGGGCCAACGTCCTGACTTTC
CASSRTQGSGANVLTF
>NA|TRBJ2-2|TRBD2|TRBV6-5
TGTGCCTGCTTAGCGGGAGTCACCGGGGAGCTGTTTTTT
CACLAGVTGELFF